This T cell receptor (beta chain) was identified during a study of CD8+ T cells in alopecia areata. Whole-study context: Treated patients received severity scores based on the percentage of scalp area affected.

RNA extraction and reverse transcription yielded cDNA as sequencing template. This table comes from immunoSEQ multiplex PCR, and its TCRdb copy is limited to in-frame clones, with some not included. The sample carries more than 200,000 clones, around 43% recorded once. This CDR3 has 16 residues. Germline CDR1 GTSNPN, CDR2 SVGIG (reference sequence). The V end was cut by 0 bases, the J end by 3 bases, with 15 bases between. Treatment noted: oral pan-JAK inhibitor, 5-10 mg twice daily. The V call is TRBV30, the J call TRBJ2-1, with D perhaps matching TRBD2 (6 bases). Sequencing used CD4+ T cells sorted from blood, obtained at approximately week 37, from a patient treated with tofacitinib. The sequence derives from a human donor with alopecia areata. CDR3 nucleotide sequence: TGTGCCTGGAGTGTACTTGGCGGGGCGAGCTACAATGAGCAGTTCTTC. It is translated as CAWSVLGGASYNEQFF.